This passage covers 29 T cell receptor beta chains from one sample sequenced in a study of T-cell reconstitution after alpha-beta-depleted transplantation in children. Unique molecular identifiers were incorporated during preparation of the TCRbeta library. TCRdb re-called the PCR reads through MiXCR, storing one row per CDR3 protein. The data show 500,000 or so distinct CDR3 sequences, about 33% seen once. Sequenced here: PBMCs from the stem cell graft donor, sampled from the stem cell graft. All receptors come from a human donor who donated a stem cell graft to a child with aplastic anemia.

The chain carries TRBV12-3 or TRBV12-4 and TRBJ2-2; D ambiguous. This CDR3 region has 13 residues. V was cut by 3 bases and J by 3 bases, with 5 bases left in between. The CDR3 nucleotides are TGTGCCAGCAGTTTCGGGCACACCGGGGAGCTGTTTTTT. Its translation: CASSFGHTGELFF.

This clonotype was picked up a small number of times. The chain combines TRBV5-1 with TRBJ1-1; D gene uncertain. This CDR3 comprises 14 residues. Trimming cost V 4 bases and J 1 base, with 11 bases left between them. CDR1 is SGHRS and CDR2 is YFSETQ in the germline V gene. The CDR3 coding sequence is TGCGCCAGCAGCGGTGCCCCGCGGAACACTGAAGCTTTCTTT. It translates to CASSGAPRNTEAFF.

The rearrangement links TRBV5-1 to TRBJ2-1; unclear D gene. Germline V gene sequence: CDR1 SGHRS, CDR2 YFSETQ. The CDR3 is 15 amino acids. V lost 0 bases to trimming and J lost 6 bases, with 13 bases between them. CDR3: CASSLGVVELNEQFF. For the CDR3, the DNA is TGCGCCAGCAGCTTGGGAGTAGTCGAACTCAATGAGCAGTTCTTC.

This clonotype was observed at least ten times. The V call is TRBV6-1, the J call TRBJ2-7, with D tentatively TRBD2 (6 bases). The V gene's germline CDR1 is MNHNS and CDR2 SASEGT. The CDR3 contains 12 residues. V lost 4 bases and J 3 bases, leaving 7 bases between the germline ends. This chain's CDR3 is CASSVDYYEQYV. The CDR3, as DNA: TGTGCCAGCAGTGTGGACTACTACGAGCAGTACGTC.

This chain connects TRBV5-1 to TRBJ2-5; a possible D gene is TRBD1 (5 bases). This CDR3 comprises 14 residues. The ends were cut back, 3 bases at V and 4 bases at J, with 13 bases in the middle. The germline V gene has CDR1 SGHRS and CDR2 YFSETQ. The CDR3 sequence is CASSYQGRGETQYF. Here the CDR3 DNA reads TGCGCCAGCAGCTACCAGGGTAGGGGAGAGACCCAGTACTTC.

The V gene is TRBV30, the J gene TRBJ2-7; 9 positions agree with TRBD2. J lost 6 bases, V lost 1 base, and 4 bases had no gene match. The CDR3 length is 13 residues. CDR1 is GTSNPN, CDR2 SVGIG, per germline (reference sequence). The CDR3: CAWSGGLAREQYV. In nucleotides, the CDR3 is TGTGCCTGGAGTGGAGGACTAGCGCGCGAGCAGTACGTC.

This chain connects TRBV6-4 to TRBJ1-6, with D perhaps matching TRBD1 (5 bases). CDR1 MRHNA and CDR2 SNTAGT come from the germline V gene. CDR3 length: 13 amino acids. Trimming stripped 0 bases from V and 10 bases from J, with 7 bases between. The CDR3 coding sequence is TGTGCCAGCAGTGACTCTGGGGACTCACCCCTCCACTTT. Translation gives CASSDSGDSPLHF.

V is TRBV5-1 and J is TRBJ1-1, with TRBD1 as a possible D gene (6 bases). The CDR3 consists of 16 residues. V gave up 3 bases and J gave up 1 base, with 16 bases separating them. Germline CDR1 SGHRS, CDR2 YFSETQ. Written as DNA, the CDR3 is TGCGCCAGCAGCTCTCCCTACGGGACACAGAACACTGAAGCTTTCTTT. Amino acids: CASSSPYGTQNTEAFF.

The V gene is TRBV12-5, the J gene TRBJ2-7, with 9 bases matching TRBD2. This CDR3 contains 16 residues. Trimming took 2 bases from V and 5 from J; bases not matched to a gene: 10. In germline, CDR1 is LGHNT, CDR2 FRNRAP. The CDR3 spells CASGLTLAGVPHEQYV. CDR3 coding DNA: TGTGCTAGTGGTTTGACCTTAGCGGGAGTCCCCCACGAGCAGTACGTC.

The gene calls are TRBV12-3 or TRBV12-4 and TRBJ2-7; TRBD1 agrees at 9 bases. This CDR3 has 13 amino acids. The trim removed 6 bases at V and 5 bases at J, leaving 5 bases unmatched. The CDR3 reads CASRRDREDEQYF. CDR3 coding DNA: TGTGCCAGCAGACGGGACAGGGAGGACGAGCAGTACTTC.

This clonotype has only a few counts. The chain uses TRBV5-6 and TRBJ1-4; the match to TRBD1 covers 8 bases. V lost 2 bases and J lost 6; bases outside the gene matches: 3. This CDR3 is 14 amino acids long. Germline CDR1 is SGHDT and CDR2 is YYEEEE. The CDR3 loop reads CASSFRGPDEKLFF. The DNA of the CDR3 is TGTGCCAGCAGCTTCAGGGGGCCGGATGAAAAACTGTTTTTT. Full variable domain (outside the CDR3, taken from reference TRBV5-6 and TRBJ1-4): DAGVTQSPTHLIKTRGQQVTLRCSPKSGHDTVSWYQQALGQGPQFIFQYYEEEERQRGNFPDRFSGHQFPNYSSELNVNALLLGDSALYLCASSFRGPDEKLFFGSGTQLSVL.

V gene TRBV20-1 combines with J gene TRBJ2-3, with 9 bases aligning to TRBD2. There are 15 residues in the CDR3. Germline CDR1 is DFQATT and CDR2 is SNEGSKA (reference sequence). The trim removed 1 base at V and 6 bases at J, leaving 8 bases unmatched. Here the CDR3 reads CSARGLAGVGDTQYF. As DNA, the CDR3 is TGCAGTGCTAGAGGATTAGCGGGAGTTGGTGATACGCAGTATTTT.

The chain couples TRBV5-1 to TRBJ2-3, with 9 bases matching TRBD2. The CDR3 extends over 15 amino acids. Unmatched junction bases numbered 8, after V lost 5 bases and J lost 4 bases. Germline CDR1 SGHRS, CDR2 YFSETQ. The CDR3 loop is CASSWREGGADTQYF. The CDR3 DNA is TGCGCCAGCAGTTGGCGGGAGGGAGGGGCAGATACGCAGTATTTT.

This clonotype has a handful of counts. The chain joins TRBV7-9 to TRBJ2-1; weak D call: TRBD2 (6 bases). Deletions cut 2 bases from V and 4 bases from J, with 15 bases between. The CDR3 has 16 amino acids. Germline lookup yields CDR1 SEHNR and CDR2 FQNEAQ (reference sequence). CDR3 coding DNA: TGTGCCAGCAGCTTACTCGCGGGAATACGTTACAATGAGCAGTTCTTC. Translation gives CASSLLAGIRYNEQFF.

V gene TRBV7-6 combines with J gene TRBJ2-7; D is possibly TRBD1 (6 bases). Deletions cut 3 bases from V and 13 bases from J, with 22 bases between. CDR1 and CDR2 from the germline V gene are SGHVS and FNYEAQ. This CDR3 region has 14 residues. CDR3: CASSFDRGKGTSYF. In DNA, the CDR3 is TGTGCCAGCAGCTTTGATAGGGGGAAGGGGACAAGTTACTTC.

The genes are TRBV10-3 and TRBJ1-1; 9 nucleotides line up with TRBD1. Germline V gene data show CDR1 as ENHRY and CDR2 as SYGVKD. V was pared by 0 bases and J by 6 bases, with 8 bases of the junction left unmatched. The CDR3 length is 16 residues. The CDR3 DNA follows: TGTGCCATCAGTGAGTCACATCTGACAGGGGGGGCTGAAGCTTTCTTT. Protein sequence: CAISESHLTGGAEAFF.

V gene TRBV27 combines with J gene TRBJ2-7, with a weak D call TRBD1 (6 bases). Looked up from germline, CDR1 is MNHEY and CDR2 is SMNVEV (reference sequence). This CDR3 comprises 15 residues. Trimming removed 5 bases from V and 4 bases from J, with 18 bases in between. Written as DNA, the CDR3 is TGTGCCAGCAGTGCGGCAGGGGTCCCTAGATACGAGCAGTACGTC. It translates to CASSAAGVPRYEQYV.

This clonotype has a handful of counts. This chain links TRBV19 with TRBJ1-1; D uncertain. Germline V gene sequence: CDR1 LNHDA, CDR2 SQIVND (reference sequence). This CDR3 spans 16 amino acids. The V gene lost 4 bases and the J gene lost 0 bases, with 15 bases spanning the gap. Here the CDR3 reads CASSRFGEDVNTEAFF. The CDR3 DNA sequence: TGTGCCAGTAGTAGGTTCGGGGAAGATGTGAACACTGAAGCTTTCTTT.

V usage is TRBV15 and J usage is TRBJ2-1; TRBD2 matches 7 bases. CDR1 LNHNV and CDR2 YYDKDF come from the germline V gene (reference sequence). CDR3 size: 16 residues. Germline trimming cut 1 base from V and 10 bases from J; bases unmatched to any gene: 13. The CDR3 DNA reads TGTGCCACCAGCAGAGGCCAAGGACTAGGAGCAGGAGAGCAGTTCTTC. This translates into CATSRGQGLGAGEQFF.

This clonotype was recorded a few times. This chain uses TRBV29-1 with TRBJ2-1; D possibly corresponds to TRBD1 (6 bases). The CDR3 covers 16 residues. Trimming cost V 0 bases and J 8 bases, with 20 bases left between them. Germline-derived CDR1 and CDR2 are SQVTM and ANQGSEA. This CDR3 is CSVEDGQRTAIYEQFF. CDR3 DNA sequence: TGCAGCGTTGAAGACGGGCAGAGGACAGCGATTTATGAGCAGTTCTTC.

The chain links TRBV6-5 to TRBJ2-1, with a possible D match to TRBD2 (6 bases). The CDR3 sequence is 15 residues long. CDR1 is MNHEY and CDR2 is SVGAGI in the germline V gene. V was shortened by 5 bases and J by 2 bases, with 13 bases between the two germline ends. CDR3 bases: TGTGCCAGCAGTACTGTGGGACTGGCCTACAATGAGCAGTTCTTC. Its translation is CASSTVGLAYNEQFF.

This chain uses TRBV10-1 with TRBJ2-1; 8 bases agree with TRBD2. The germline V gene encodes CDR1 WNHNN and CDR2 SYGVQD (reference sequence). This CDR3 has 15 residues. Trimming took 5 bases from V and 8 from J; bases not matched to a gene: 11. The CDR3, as DNA: TGCGCCAGCAGTCCCTCGGGACTAGGGGCCCATGAGCAGTTCTTC. Translating it yields CASSPSGLGAHEQFF.

The chain couples TRBV18 to TRBJ2-1; weak D call: TRBD2 (6 bases). Trimming took off 0 bases at V and 7 bases at J, with 25 bases between the two ends. The CDR3 runs to 19 residues. Germline V gives CDR1 KGHSH, CDR2 LQKENI. The chain's CDR3 is CASSPPFSGFHSQTNEQFF. The DNA of the CDR3 is TGTGCCAGCTCACCACCGTTTAGCGGCTTTCACAGCCAAACTAATGAGCAGTTCTTC. Based on the CDR3 plus reference TRBV18 and TRBJ2-1, the full variable domain is NAGVMQNPRHLVRRRGQEARLRCSPMKGHSHVYWYRQLPEEGLKFMVYLQKENIIDESGMPKERFSAEFPKEGPSILRIQQVVRGDSAAYFCASSPPFSGFHSQTNEQFFGPGTRLTVL.

This clonotype was counted between two and nine times. The rearrangement links TRBV12-3 or TRBV12-4 to TRBJ1-5, with D hard to call. Trimming left V 3 bases short and J 7 bases short, with 7 bases between. The CDR3 sequence is 12 residues long. This CDR3 reads CASSFSQQPQHF. The CDR3 nucleotides are TGTGCCAGCAGTTTCTCACAACAGCCCCAGCATTTT.

The V gene is TRBV12-3 or TRBV12-4, the J gene TRBJ1-1, with D perhaps matching TRBD1 (5 bases). This CDR3 is 13 amino acids long. V lost 6 bases and J 1 base, leaving 9 bases between the germline ends. The CDR3: CASRTQENTEAFF. In DNA form, the CDR3 reads TGTGCCAGCAGAACACAGGAGAACACTGAAGCTTTCTTT.

The chain joins TRBV12-3 or TRBV12-4 to TRBJ2-2, with 9 nucleotides matching TRBD2. Losses at the gene ends were 5 bases for V and 4 bases for J; bases not matched to a gene: 8. This CDR3 contains 16 residues. The CDR3 protein is CASSRPLAGLTGELFF. The CDR3 DNA is TGTGCCAGCAGTCGCCCGCTAGCGGGACTCACCGGGGAGCTGTTTTTT.

The CDR3 bases are TGCAGTGCTACTCCCTTTGGCGGGCTCACCTACGAGCAGTACTTC. Translating it yields CSATPFGGLTYEQYF. J is TRBJ2-7 and V is TRBV20-1, with TRBD2 as a possible D gene (5 bases). Between the trimmed V and J ends, which lost 4 bases and 2 bases, there was a span of 18 bases. This CDR3 is 15 amino acids long. Germline CDR1 and CDR2: DFQATT and SNEGSKA (reference sequence).

This clonotype showed up many times. The V call is TRBV20-1, the J call TRBJ2-1, with TRBD2 as a possible D gene (6 bases). The germline gives CDR1 DFQATT, CDR2 SNEGSKA (reference sequence). Trimming removed 6 bases at V and 7 bases at J, with 19 bases between. This CDR3 is built from 14 residues. Here the CDR3 reads CSAVNRVLANEQFF. The CDR3 bases are TGCAGTGCCGTAAACCGGGTCCTAGCGAATGAGCAGTTCTTC.

The rearrangement links TRBV29-1 to TRBJ2-1, with D perhaps TRBD2 (6 bases). The germline V gene has CDR1 SQVTM and CDR2 ANQGSEA. The germline V and J ends were trimmed by 4 bases and 0 bases, with 13 bases remaining between them. The CDR3 covers 15 residues. The CDR3 DNA reads as TGCAGCGTTGCACTCTCCGGGAGCTCCTACAATGAGCAGTTCTTC. Translation gives CSVALSGSSYNEQFF.